The rows below give T cell receptor beta chains drawn from one sample of a study of T cell repertoires in cytomegalovirus infection. TCRdb recomputed calls from the reads with MiXCR, one row per CDR3 protein. The data contain 450,000 to 600,000 distinct CDR3 sequences, approximately 10% of them singletons. The sequenced sample consisted of PBMCs. All receptors come from a human donor in good health (CMV status not recorded). Some clones in this sample may be carry-over from other donors' samples. Each CDR3 is given with its conserved first and last residue. The D gene is left open where the match is weak. Clone sizes are given selectively: once, few, many, or a class where the clone is expanded.

v_gene	d_gene	abundance	j_gene	CDR3nt	CDR3aa
TRBV5-1	.	.	TRBJ1-2	TGCGCCAGCAGCCCTGTGGCCTCCCCTAACTATGGCTACACCTTC	CASSPVASPNYGYTF
TRBV12-3/TRBV12-4	.	.	TRBJ2-3	TGTGCCAGCAGTCCCAACGGGGTCACAGATACGCAGTATTTT	CASSPNGVTDTQYF
TRBV3-1	TRBD1	few	TRBJ1-6	TGTGCCAGCAGCCAGACAGGGGGACCTTATAATTCACCCCTCCACTTT	CASSQTGGPYNSPLHF
TRBV3-1	.	few	TRBJ2-7	TGTGCCAGCAGCCAAGGACAGCTTAACTCCTACGAGCAGTACTTC	CASSQGQLNSYEQYF
TRBV11-2	.	.	TRBJ2-2	TGTGCCAGCAGCCCGTTCAGGGGTATCGGGGAGCTGTTTTTT	CASSPFRGIGELFF
TRBV29-1	.	.	TRBJ1-1	TGCAGCGTTGAAAGGGTGACTGAAGCTTTCTTT	CSVERVTEAFF
TRBV5-1	.	.	TRBJ1-1	TGCGCCAGCAGAGCAGGGGCTGAAGCTTTCTTT	CASRAGAEAFF
TRBV18	TRBD1	.	TRBJ2-7	TGTGCCAGCTCACCTTGGACAGGTAACTACGAGCAGTACTTC	CASSPWTGNYEQYF
TRBV19	TRBD2	many	TRBJ2-7	TGTGCCAGCAGTACTAGGACTAGCGGGTCTTACGAGCAGTACTTC	CASSTRTSGSYEQYF
TRBV3-1	.	few	TRBJ1-5	TGTGCCAGCAGCCACGGGACACGAAATCAGCCCCAGCATTTT	CASSHGTRNQPQHF